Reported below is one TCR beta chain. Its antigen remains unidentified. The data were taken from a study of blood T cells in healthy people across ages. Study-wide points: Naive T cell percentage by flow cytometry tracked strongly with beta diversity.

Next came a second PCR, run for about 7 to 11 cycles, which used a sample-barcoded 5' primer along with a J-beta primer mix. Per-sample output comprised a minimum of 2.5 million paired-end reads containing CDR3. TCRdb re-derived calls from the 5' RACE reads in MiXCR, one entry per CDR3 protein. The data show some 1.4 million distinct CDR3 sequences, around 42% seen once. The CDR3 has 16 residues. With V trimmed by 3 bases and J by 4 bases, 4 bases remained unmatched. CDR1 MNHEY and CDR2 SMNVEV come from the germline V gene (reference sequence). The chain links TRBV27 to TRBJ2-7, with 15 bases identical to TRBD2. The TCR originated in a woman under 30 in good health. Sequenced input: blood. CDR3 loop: CASSLSGTSGGYEQYF. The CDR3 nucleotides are TGTGCCAGCAGTTTGTCCGGGACTAGCGGGGGGTACGAGCAGTACTTC.